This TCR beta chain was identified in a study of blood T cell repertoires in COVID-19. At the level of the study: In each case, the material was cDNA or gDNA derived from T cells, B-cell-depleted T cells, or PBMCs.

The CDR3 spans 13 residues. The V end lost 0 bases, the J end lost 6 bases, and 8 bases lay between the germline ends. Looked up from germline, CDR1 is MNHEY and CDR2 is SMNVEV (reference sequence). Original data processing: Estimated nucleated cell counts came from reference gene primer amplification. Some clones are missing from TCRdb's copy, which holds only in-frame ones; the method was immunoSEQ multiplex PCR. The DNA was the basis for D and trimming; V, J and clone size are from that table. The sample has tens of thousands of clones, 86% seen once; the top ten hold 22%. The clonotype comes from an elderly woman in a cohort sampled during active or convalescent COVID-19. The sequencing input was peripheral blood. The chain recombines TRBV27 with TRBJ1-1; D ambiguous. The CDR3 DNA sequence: TGTGCCAGCAGTTTATCGCGGGCGGCTGAAGCTTTCTTT. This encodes CASSLSRAAEAFF.